This T cell receptor (beta chain) originates from a study of CD4 T cells in relation to SARS-CoV-2 and coronaviruses. Study information: TCR beta CDR3s were sequenced after roughly nine-day antigen culture of PBMCs.

V was trimmed by 1 base and J by 8 bases, leaving 10 bases between them. CDR3 length: 13 amino acids. The germline V gene has CDR1 SGHVS and CDR2 FNYEAQ. With regard to this clone: The antigen is undetermined.

Generated by immunoSEQ multiplex PCR, the TCRdb table keeps only in-frame clones and is missing some. The table includes some 23,000 clones, around 78% detected once. The unexposed donors gave CD4+ T cells in about 2011-2019, prior to COVID-19. Isolation of CD4+ T cells took place after approximately 10 days in culture. This receptor was obtained from a human donor in good health. What was sequenced was CD4+ T cells from PBMCs, cultured in vitro. The genes are TRBV7-6 and TRBJ2-3; D gene unclear. CDR3 region: CASSLGGHPTQYF. In DNA form, the CDR3 reads TGTGCCAGCAGCTTAGGCGGCCACCCTACGCAGTATTTT.